The 5 T cell receptor beta chains below come from one sample, sequenced in a study of shared clonotypes between healthy human individuals (dated by TCRdb to the early 2020s). The receptor library was made with the immunoSEQ multiplex PCR assay. TCRdb's version of the immuneACCESS table is confined to in-frame rearrangements and falls short of the full clone set. An unresolved V gene accounts for under half of the shortfall where checked; the remainder is of unknown origin. Present in this sample are a few million clones, about 92% of which were seen just once. Of the sample, about 0.37% is held by the ten largest clones. Input material: naive CD4+ T cells from PBMCs. The intended sense of this specimen's cell subset or site label: CD45RA+ positively selected. The receptors stem from a man younger than 35 in good health. Some clones in this sample may be carry-over from other donors' samples.

The chain joins TRBV5-5 to TRBJ2-7, with D tentatively TRBD1 (5 bases). This CDR3 region has 14 residues. Germline CDR1 SGHKS, CDR2 YYEKEE (reference sequence). V lost 4 bases to trimming and J lost 2 bases, with 13 bases between them. The CDR3 coding sequence is TGTGCCAGCAGCCTGGTCAGGGTCCCCTACGAGCAGTACTTC. Translated, it gives CASSLVRVPYEQYF.

The V gene is TRBV19, the J gene TRBJ2-7; 15 nucleotides align to TRBD2. The trim removed 5 bases at V and 4 bases at J, leaving 3 bases unmatched. CDR3 length: 15 amino acids. From germline, CDR1 is LNHDA and CDR2 SQIVND (reference sequence). The CDR3 sequence is CASSGTSGRLYEQYF. CDR3 nucleotides: TGTGCCAGTAGTGGGACTAGCGGGAGGTTATACGAGCAGTACTTC.

The rearrangement links TRBV9 to TRBJ2-2; TRBD1 is a possible D gene (5 bases). Germline CDR1 SGDLS, CDR2 YYNGEE. The CDR3 totals 14 residues. V was shortened by 4 bases and J by 7 bases, with 14 bases between the two germline ends. The CDR3 DNA reads as TGTGCCAGCAGCCCCAGGGAATGGAGCGGGGAGCTGTTTTTT. Amino acids: CASSPREWSGELFF.

The J gene is TRBJ2-3, the V gene TRBV5-5; no definite D call. The CDR3 is 15 amino acids. Between the trimmed V and J ends, which lost 0 bases and 2 bases, there was a span of 10 bases. Germline CDR1 reads SGHKS; CDR2 reads YYEKEE (reference sequence). The CDR3 coding sequence is TGTGCCAGCAGCTTGGTTACCAGAACCACAGATACGCAGTATTTT. Its translation: CASSLVTRTTDTQYF.

V and J are TRBV9 and TRBJ2-5; TRBD1 agrees at 8 bases. V was pared by 0 bases and J by 4 bases, with 2 bases of the junction left unmatched. This CDR3 region has 14 residues. The germline V gene has CDR1 SGDLS and CDR2 YYNGEE. The CDR3 sequence: CASSVETGVETQYF. CDR3 coding DNA: TGTGCCAGCAGCGTAGAGACAGGGGTAGAGACCCAGTACTTC.